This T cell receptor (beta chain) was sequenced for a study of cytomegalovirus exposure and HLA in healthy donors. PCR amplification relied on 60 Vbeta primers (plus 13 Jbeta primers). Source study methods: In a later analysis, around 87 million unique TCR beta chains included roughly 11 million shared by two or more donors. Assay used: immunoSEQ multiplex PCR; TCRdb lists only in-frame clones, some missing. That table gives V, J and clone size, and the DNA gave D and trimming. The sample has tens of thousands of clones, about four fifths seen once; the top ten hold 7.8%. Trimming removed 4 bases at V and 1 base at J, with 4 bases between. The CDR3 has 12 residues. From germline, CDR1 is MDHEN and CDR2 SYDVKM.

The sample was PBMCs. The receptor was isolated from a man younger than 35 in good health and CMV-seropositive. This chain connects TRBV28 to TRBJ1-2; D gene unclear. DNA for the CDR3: TGTGCCAGCAGTTCCGTTAACTATGGCTACACCTTC. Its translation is CASSSVNYGYTF.